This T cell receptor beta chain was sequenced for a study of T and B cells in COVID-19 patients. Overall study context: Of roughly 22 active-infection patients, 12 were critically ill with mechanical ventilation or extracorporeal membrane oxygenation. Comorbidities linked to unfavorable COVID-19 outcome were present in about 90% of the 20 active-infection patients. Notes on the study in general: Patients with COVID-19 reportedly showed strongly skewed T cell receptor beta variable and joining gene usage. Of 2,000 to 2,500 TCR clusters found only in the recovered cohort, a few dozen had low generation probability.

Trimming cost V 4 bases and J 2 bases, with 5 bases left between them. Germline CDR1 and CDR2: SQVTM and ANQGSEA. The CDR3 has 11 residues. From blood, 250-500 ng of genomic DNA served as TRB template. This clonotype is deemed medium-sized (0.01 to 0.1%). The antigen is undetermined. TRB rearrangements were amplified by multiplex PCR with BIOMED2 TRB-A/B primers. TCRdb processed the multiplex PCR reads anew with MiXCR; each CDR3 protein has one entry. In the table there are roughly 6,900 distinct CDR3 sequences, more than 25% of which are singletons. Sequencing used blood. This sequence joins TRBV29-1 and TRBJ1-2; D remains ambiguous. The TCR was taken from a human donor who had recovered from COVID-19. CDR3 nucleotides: TGCAGCGTTGGACAAAACTATGGCTACACCTTC. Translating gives CSVGQNYGYTF.